These 20 T cell receptor beta chains were all obtained from the same sample, sequenced in a study of prognosis after radiotherapy for stage I lung cancer. The study amplified the TCR beta CDR3 region from genomic DNA. This amplification was carried out by two rounds of multiplex PCR. It was primers specific to each TRBV and TRBJ gene that first-round PCR used. TCRdb re-called the multiplex PCR reads with MiXCR, one entry per CDR3 protein. Among roughly 30,000 distinct CDR3 sequences, 25% to 40% were seen once, and the ten largest hold around 29%. Source: PBMCs, taken before or after stereotactic body radiation therapy (not recorded which). These receptors came from a donor aged 50 or older with non-small cell lung cancer.

Comments on this clonotype: One base away lies a much larger clone, so this may be a sequencing read error. The CDR3 spells CASSVTRRDTIYF. Here the CDR3 DNA reads TGTGCCAGCAGCGTGACAAGGCGGGACACCATATATTTT. The V gene is TRBV3-1, the J gene TRBJ1-3, with D unclear. The germline gives CDR1 LGHDT, CDR2 YNNKEL (reference sequence). The CDR3 runs to 13 residues. With 5 bases removed from V and 8 bases from J, the gap between germline ends came to 13 bases.

The table lists this clonotype with many counts. The V gene is TRBV29-1, the J gene TRBJ2-1, with D tentatively TRBD2 (5 bases). Trimming removed 5 bases at V and 7 bases at J, with 18 bases between. CDR3 length: 14 residues. Germline V CDR1 and CDR2: SQVTM, ANQGSEA. The CDR3 protein is CSVYRPLAGNEQFF. The CDR3 DNA is TGCAGCGTTTACCGGCCGCTAGCCGGTAATGAGCAGTTCTTC.

This clonotype was counted many times. The chain carries TRBV7-2 and TRBJ2-6; 7 positions agree with TRBD2. CDR1 SGHTA and CDR2 FQGNSA come from the germline V gene. V dropped 1 base and J dropped 2; count of bases not matched to a gene: 14. The CDR3 has 20 amino acids. CDR3: CASSLVHKGEGGTGANVLTF. As DNA, the CDR3 is TGTGCCAGCAGCTTAGTTCATAAAGGGGAGGGAGGCACTGGGGCCAACGTCCTGACTTTC. Full variable domain (rest looked up from reference TRBV7-2 and TRBJ2-6): GAGVSQSPSNKVTEKGKDVELRCDPISGHTALYWYRQSLGQGLEFLIYFQGNSAPDKSGLPSDRFSAERTGGSVSTLTIQRTQQEDSAVYLCASSLVHKGEGGTGANVLTFGAGSRLTVL.

This clonotype was counted many times. The V call is TRBV6-2 or TRBV6-3, the J call TRBJ2-3, with D possibly matching TRBD2 (7 bases). V lost 5 bases and J lost 6, with 18 bases in between. CDR1 is MNHEY and CDR2 is SVGEGT in the germline V gene. The CDR3 has 15 residues. The DNA for the CDR3 is TGTGCCAGCAGTGAAAAAGGGGGGGCCTTCGATACGCAGTATTTT. This sequence encodes CASSEKGGAFDTQYF.

This clonotype was recorded at least ten times. The genes are TRBV7-3 and TRBJ2-1; TRBD1 agrees at 8 bases. Germline assignment: CDR1 SGHTA and CDR2 FQGTGA. The CDR3 has 14 amino acids. V shed 4 bases and J 9 bases; nucleotides not matched to a gene: 8. The CDR3 loop is CASSSGQGQAEQFF. The CDR3 DNA follows: TGTGCCAGCAGCTCCGGACAGGGTCAAGCTGAGCAGTTCTTC.

This clonotype came up many times. The genes are TRBV5-8 and TRBJ2-7; 8 bases match TRBD2. From germline, CDR1 is SGHTS and CDR2 YDEGEE. With 2 bases clipped from V and 2 bases from J, the junction kept 9 bases outside the gene matches. The CDR3 has 16 residues. CDR3 region: CASSLGFAGGPYEQYF. Here the CDR3 DNA reads TGTGCCAGCAGCTTAGGGTTCGCGGGGGGACCCTACGAGCAGTACTTC.

With respect to this clonotype: A read error is likely here: a far larger clone is one base away. This chain links TRBV6-8 with TRBJ1-5; D unclear. V lost 7 bases, J lost 8 bases, and 21 bases lay in between. The CDR3 extends over 15 amino acids. CDR1 and CDR2 (germline): MNHGY, SAAAGT. This chain's CDR3 is CASTKDDGPLKPQHF. In DNA form, the CDR3 reads TGTGCCAGCACTAAAGACGATGGCCCACTTAAGCCCCAGCATTTT.

The rearrangement uses TRBV6-4 and TRBJ2-1; D remains unclear. Germline assignment: CDR1 MRHNA and CDR2 SNTAGT. The CDR3 covers 13 residues. V lost 0 bases, J lost 7 bases, and 7 bases lay in between. The CDR3 DNA sequence: TGTGCCAGCAGTGACTCGACGGAGAATGAGCAGTTCTTC. Translation gives CASSDSTENEQFF.

This clonotype was seen many times. V gene TRBV6-1 combines with J gene TRBJ2-5; the match to TRBD2 covers 7 bases. Trimming removed 4 bases from V and 4 bases from J; junction bases left unmatched: 12. The CDR3 spans 16 residues. Germline CDR1 and CDR2: MNHNS and SASEGT. The CDR3 sequence is CASSGTSYTSRETQYF. For the CDR3, the DNA is TGTGCCAGCAGTGGGACTAGTTACACCTCCCGAGAGACCCAGTACTTC.

This clonotype was observed many times. The V and J genes are TRBV5-1 and TRBJ2-5, with 10 nucleotides matching TRBD2. The CDR3 is made up of 18 amino acids. CDR1 and CDR2 from the germline V gene are SGHRS and YFSETQ. The trim removed 1 base at V and 3 bases at J, leaving 12 bases unmatched. CDR3 nucleotide sequence: TGCGCCAGCAGCTTGAGGAGCGGGGGGGCCTCGGGGGAAGAGACCCAGTACTTC. Protein: CASSLRSGGASGEETQYF.

This clonotype was detected only a few times. A read error may be the cause here, since a much bigger clone is one base away. The DNA of the CDR3 is TGTGCCAGCTCATCCACGCAGGGTCTATCCTACAATGAGCAGTTCTTC. It specifies CASSSTQGLSYNEQFF. V is TRBV18 and J is TRBJ2-1, with a possible D match to TRBD1 (5 bases). V lost 5 bases and J lost 1, with 15 bases in between. CDR3 length: 16 amino acids. From germline, CDR1 is KGHSH and CDR2 LQKENI. Together with reference TRBV18 and TRBJ2-1, the CDR3 gives the full variable domain: NAGVMQNPRHLVRRRGQEARLRCSPMKGHSHVYWYRQLPEEGLKFMVYLQKENIIDESGMPKERFSAEFPKEGPSILRIQQVVRGDSAAYFCASSSTQGLSYNEQFFGPGTRLTVL.

This clonotype was seen ten or more times. The chain links TRBV19 to TRBJ1-6; D call uncertain. The CDR3 covers 13 residues. The germline CDR1 and CDR2 sequences are LNHDA and SQIVND (reference sequence). The ends were cut back, 6 bases at V and 7 bases at J, with 10 bases in the middle. The CDR3 sequence is CASRDSQNSPLHF. The CDR3 nucleotides read TGTGCCAGTAGGGACTCCCAGAATTCACCCCTCCACTTT.

This clonotype was detected many times. This chain links TRBV12-3 or TRBV12-4 with TRBJ2-2; D gene uncertain. The length of the CDR3 is 13 residues. The V end lost 3 bases, the J end lost 5 bases, and 7 bases lay between the germline ends. CDR3 sequence (DNA): TGTGCCAGCAGTTTGCTCGAGACCGGGGAGCTGTTTTTT. This translates into CASSLLETGELFF.

Worth noting for this clonotype: A much larger clone lies one base from this, so it may be a read error. The V gene is TRBV2, the J gene TRBJ1-1, with D possibly TRBD1 on 5 matching bases. CDR1 is SNHLY and CDR2 is FYNNEI in the germline V gene. The CDR3 length is 14 residues. The DNA for the CDR3 is TGTGCCAGCAGGGAAGGGGCGATGAACACTGAAGCTTTCTTT. Protein product: CASREGAMNTEAFF.

This chain joins TRBV6-9 and TRBJ2-2, with D unclear. This CDR3 is 17 amino acids long. Per germline, CDR1 MNHGY and CDR2 SVAAGI. The V end was cut by 3 bases, the J end by 3 bases, with 17 bases between. CDR3 bases: TGTGCCAGCAGTTACTCCCAAGGGTCGGCAGACACCGGGGAGCTGTTTTTT. Residues: CASSYSQGSADTGELFF.

The J gene is TRBJ2-1, the V gene TRBV7-9; 9 bases agree with TRBD2. Germline trimming cut 5 bases from V and 3 bases from J; bases unmatched to any gene: 8. Germline CDR1 SEHNR, CDR2 FQNEAQ (reference sequence). This CDR3 is 16 amino acids long. CDR3 sequence (DNA): TGTGCCAGCAGCCCAGGACTAGCGCGGAGCTACAATGAGCAGTTCTTC. It translates to CASSPGLARSYNEQFF.

This clonotype was seen at least ten times. The gene calls are TRBV12-3 or TRBV12-4 and TRBJ2-4, with 8 bases that match TRBD1. This CDR3 is built from 15 residues. V was clipped by 6 bases and J by 9 bases; unmatched bases: 13. Here the CDR3 reads CASSLSKQGASIQYF. The CDR3 nucleotides read TGTGCCAGCAGCCTCTCCAAGCAGGGGGCGAGCATTCAGTACTTC.

The gene calls are TRBV12-3 or TRBV12-4 and TRBJ2-1, with 8 bases fitting TRBD2. CDR3 length equals 15 residues. V was pared by 3 bases and J by 5 bases, with 6 bases of the junction left unmatched. CDR3 DNA: TGTGCCAGCAGTTTTCTAGCGGGTGGGCACAATGAGCAGTTCTTC. It codes for CASSFLAGGHNEQFF.

This clonotype was detected many times. The chain is built from TRBV20-1 and TRBJ2-5; 7 nucleotides line up with TRBD2. This CDR3 has 14 residues. Looked up from germline, CDR1 is DFQATT and CDR2 is SNEGSKA (reference sequence). J lost 4 bases, V lost 5 bases, and 10 bases had no gene match. This chain's CDR3 is CSASRDYSSETQYF. The CDR3 DNA reads as TGCAGTGCTTCCCGGGACTACTCATCAGAGACCCAGTACTTC.

The table lists this clonotype with many counts. The gene calls are TRBV4-1 and TRBJ2-7, with 9 bases lining up with TRBD1. The V and J ends lost 1 base and 2 bases, in that order; junction bases with no gene match: 3. The CDR3 spans 15 residues. Germline V CDR1 and CDR2: MGHRA, YSYEKL. The CDR3 region is CASSQGGQGPYEQYF. The CDR3, as DNA: TGCGCCAGCAGCCAAGGGGGACAGGGACCCTACGAGCAGTACTTC.